Listed below are T cell receptor beta chains from one sample, sequenced in a study of OX40 agonist ivuxolimab in advanced cancers. Only in-frame clones appear in the TCRdb table, and some are missing; sequencing was by immunoSEQ multiplex PCR. The sample holds tens of thousands of clones, around 82% seen once. Here the sequenced sample was CD4+ or CD8+ T cells sorted from blood, taken in a trial of the OX40 agonist ivuxolimab. These receptors originate from an adult with an advanced solid tumor such as melanoma, head and neck, liver or kidney cancer. Each CDR3 is given with its conserved first and last residue. Clone size appears in some rows only: once, few, many, or a class for an expanded clone.

v_gene,abundance,CDR3aa
TRBV9,NA,CASSTSAPPGQSLSGNTIYF
TRBV7-2,NA,CASSLRFWAETQYF
TRBV25-1,NA,CASSYTGGSNEKLFF
TRBV7-6,NA,CASGGQGSYNEQFF
TRBV18,NA,CASSPRRGDMNTEAFF
TRBV7-3,once,CASSLAGGGETQYF
TRBV5-5,once,CASSFSGTYNEQFF
TRBV5-4,NA,CASSLAGGASYNEQFF
TRBV5-1,NA,CASSSWTGEAFF
TRBV5-1,NA,CASPGQDQETQYF
TRBV7-2,NA,CASSLVGSGKSEQFF